The text below deals with one T cell receptor (beta chain). The sample belongs to a study of Graves' ophthalmopathy and Graves' hyperthyroidism. Researchers took RNA transcripts and amplified TCR beta CDR3 regions from them. HTBI primers served in a first-round RT-PCR, which a second-round multiplex PCR followed. TCRdb reanalysed the multiplex PCR reads using MiXCR and keeps one entry per CDR3 protein. The table includes almost 750,000 distinct CDR3 sequences, roughly 40% detected once. Sequencing input: peripheral blood. This TCR was recovered from an adult man with Graves' ophthalmopathy.

CDR3 nucleotide sequence: TGTGCCAGCTCCCCCGAACAGGGCTCTTATGGCTACACCTTC. Translation: CASSPEQGSYGYTF. The V gene is TRBV9, the J gene TRBJ1-2, with D possibly matching TRBD1 (6 bases). This CDR3 is built from 14 residues. CDR1 SGDLS and CDR2 YYNGEE come from the germline V gene. Trimming took off 7 bases at V and 5 bases at J, with 18 bases between the two ends.